The rows below give T cell receptor beta chains drawn from one sample of a study of blood T cells in healthy people across ages. TCRdb re-called the 5' RACE reads through MiXCR, storing one row per CDR3 protein. This table has around 820,000 distinct CDR3 sequences, around a quarter appearing once. These sequences were also reported in another study, on T cells of mothers and their children.

The material sequenced was blood. These receptors all stem from a boy between 10 and 17 years old in good health. Both conserved end residues are part of each CDR3. The D gene is left open where the match is weak. Not every row has a clone size; where given, it reads once, few, many or a size class.

d_call,clone_size,v_call,j_call,cdr3_nt,cdr3_aa
.,.,TRBV7-2,TRBJ1-2,TGTGCCAGCGGCTTGGGGGCCTCCTATGGCTACACCTTC,CASGLGASYGYTF
TRBD2,.,TRBV6-4,TRBJ2-1,TGTGCCAGCAGTGAAGGTGCGGGGGGGCCTAATGAGCAGTTCTTC,CASSEGAGGPNEQFF
TRBD2,.,TRBV25-1,TRBJ2-7,TGTGCCAGCCGTCGCGGGGGGGCGGACGAGCAGTACTTC,CASRRGGADEQYF
TRBD2,.,TRBV12-3/TRBV12-4,TRBJ2-7,TGTGCCAGCAGTTTAGATTGGCGGGAGGACCACTACGAGCAGTACTTC,CASSLDWREDHYEQYF
TRBD1,.,TRBV7-9,TRBJ1-2,TGTGCCAGCAGCTCGTCCGGGACAGGGGGCAACTATGGCTACACCTTC,CASSSSGTGGNYGYTF
.,many,TRBV7-9,TRBJ2-1,TGTGCCAGCAGATACCGGGACGATTACCATGAGCAGTTCTTC,CASRYRDDYHEQFF
.,.,TRBV23-1,TRBJ1-4,TGCGCCAGCAGTCTAAGAGGGGTCGGGGAAAAACTGTTTTTT,CASSLRGVGEKLFF
.,.,TRBV5-1,TRBJ2-7,TGCGCCAGCAGCTTGATCACAGCCAACTACGAGCAGTACTTC,CASSLITANYEQYF
TRBD1,few,TRBV18,TRBJ2-5,TGTGCCAGCTCACCGTACAGGGGCCAAGAGACCCAGTACTTC,CASSPYRGQETQYF
.,.,TRBV27,TRBJ1-1,TGTGCCAGCAGTCTAGGCGGGGAAGGGGGAGGTCGGGGTGAAGCTTTCTTT,CASSLGGEGGGRGEAFF
.,few,TRBV7-2,TRBJ2-3,TGTGCCAGCACCCTATGGGGGGATACGCAGTATTTT,CASTLWGDTQYF
.,few,TRBV28,TRBJ2-7,TGTGCCAGCAGTTTACCAGGGGCAGCGTACGAGCAGTACTTC,CASSLPGAAYEQYF
.,.,TRBV15,TRBJ2-5,TGTGCCACCAGAGAGGGCTGGAGAGAGGAGCAGTACTTC,CATREGWREEQYF
.,.,TRBV4-3,TRBJ2-1,TGCGCCAGCAGCCAAGATCGACCAGCTAATGAGCAGTTCTTC,CASSQDRPANEQFF
.,.,TRBV7-9,TRBJ2-7,TGTGCCAGCAGCTCCCCACCTAGGTTCGGGTACGAGCAGTACTTC,CASSSPPRFGYEQYF
TRBD2,.,TRBV28,TRBJ2-1,TGTGCCAGCAGTTTAGAGGGACTAGTCTACAATGAGCAGTTCTTC,CASSLEGLVYNEQFF
TRBD2,few,TRBV6-5,TRBJ2-7,TGTGCCAGCAGTTCTCTTGGAGCGGGGGGATTCTACGAGCAGTACTTC,CASSSLGAGGFYEQYF
TRBD1,.,TRBV7-9,TRBJ2-7,TGTGCCAGCAGCGATACCGGGACAGACCCCTACGAGCAGTACTTC,CASSDTGTDPYEQYF
.,.,TRBV7-9,TRBJ2-5,TGTGCCAGCACCCGACCGAGTCAAGAGACCCAGTACTTC,CASTRPSQETQYF
TRBD1,few,TRBV7-9,TRBJ1-4,TGTGCCAGCAGCCGACAGGGGTGGGATGAAAAACTGTTTTTT,CASSRQGWDEKLFF
TRBD2,once,TRBV28,TRBJ2-3,TGTGCCAGCAGTTCCTCGACTAGCGGGGTTACAGATACGCAGTATTTT,CASSSSTSGVTDTQYF
TRBD2,few,TRBV6-5,TRBJ2-4,TGTGCCAGCAGTTACGAGGCGGGGGTAGCCAAAAACATTCAGTACTTC,CASSYEAGVAKNIQYF
.,.,TRBV20-1,TRBJ1-5,TGCAGTGCTAGAGAGTCCGGAGATCAGCCCCAGCATTTT,CSARESGDQPQHF
.,.,TRBV19,TRBJ1-1,TGTGCCAGTAGTTGGGGGTATACGGAGAACACTGAAGCTTTCTTT,CASSWGYTENTEAFF
TRBD1,few,TRBV20-1,TRBJ1-2,TGCAGTGCTAGAGATGGGACAGCTCATGGCTACACCTTC,CSARDGTAHGYTF
.,few,TRBV5-1,TRBJ2-7,TGCGCCAGCAGCTTGGTAGGGTATGACGAGCAGTACTTC,CASSLVGYDEQYF
.,.,TRBV7-9,TRBJ2-7,TGTGCCAGCAGCGGTAGCGGCCGTGTACCCGAGCAGTACTTC,CASSGSGRVPEQYF
.,few,TRBV18,TRBJ1-3,TGTGCCAGCTGGCCAGGGGACTCTGGAAACACCATATATTTT,CASWPGDSGNTIYF
.,few,TRBV7-9,TRBJ1-2,TGTGCCAGCAGCTTAGGGGCCCACTACACCTTC,CASSLGAHYTF
.,few,TRBV5-1,TRBJ1-1,TGCGCCAGCAGCTTGGTCGAGGACAGTCGCGGCCCGGAAGCTTTCTTT,CASSLVEDSRGPEAFF
.,.,TRBV5-1,TRBJ2-1,TGCGCCAGCAGCTTGGATGCAGGAGACTACAATGAGCAGTTCTTC,CASSLDAGDYNEQFF
TRBD1,few,TRBV29-1,TRBJ2-3,TGCAGCGTCAAAAGACAGGGAAGTACAGATACGCAGTATTTT,CSVKRQGSTDTQYF
.,few,TRBV7-3,TRBJ2-7,TGTGCCAGCAGCCCCCGGGCGGGGAACACCTACGAGCAGTACTTC,CASSPRAGNTYEQYF
.,.,TRBV18,TRBJ2-7,TGTGCCAGCTCACCGGTTTCCGACGAGCAGTACTTC,CASSPVSDEQYF
.,few,TRBV7-9,TRBJ1-4,TGTGCCAGCAGCCGGGGGGGAAGGCGAACTAATGAAAAACTGTTTTTT,CASSRGGRRTNEKLFF
.,.,TRBV11-1,TRBJ2-7,TGTGCCAGCAACAAACTCTCCGGGGATGGGTACGAGCAGTACTTC,CASNKLSGDGYEQYF
.,.,TRBV5-1,TRBJ2-7,TGCGCCAGCAGCGGGGCCGACTCCTACGAGCAGTACTTC,CASSGADSYEQYF
.,few,TRBV7-6,TRBJ1-1,TGTGCCAGCAGCTTAGTGACCCAGGGGAGCACTGAAGCTTTCTTT,CASSLVTQGSTEAFF
.,.,TRBV20-1,TRBJ2-7,TGCAGTGCTAGCTTTTCCTGGGGGCTCTCCTACGAGCAGTACTTC,CSASFSWGLSYEQYF